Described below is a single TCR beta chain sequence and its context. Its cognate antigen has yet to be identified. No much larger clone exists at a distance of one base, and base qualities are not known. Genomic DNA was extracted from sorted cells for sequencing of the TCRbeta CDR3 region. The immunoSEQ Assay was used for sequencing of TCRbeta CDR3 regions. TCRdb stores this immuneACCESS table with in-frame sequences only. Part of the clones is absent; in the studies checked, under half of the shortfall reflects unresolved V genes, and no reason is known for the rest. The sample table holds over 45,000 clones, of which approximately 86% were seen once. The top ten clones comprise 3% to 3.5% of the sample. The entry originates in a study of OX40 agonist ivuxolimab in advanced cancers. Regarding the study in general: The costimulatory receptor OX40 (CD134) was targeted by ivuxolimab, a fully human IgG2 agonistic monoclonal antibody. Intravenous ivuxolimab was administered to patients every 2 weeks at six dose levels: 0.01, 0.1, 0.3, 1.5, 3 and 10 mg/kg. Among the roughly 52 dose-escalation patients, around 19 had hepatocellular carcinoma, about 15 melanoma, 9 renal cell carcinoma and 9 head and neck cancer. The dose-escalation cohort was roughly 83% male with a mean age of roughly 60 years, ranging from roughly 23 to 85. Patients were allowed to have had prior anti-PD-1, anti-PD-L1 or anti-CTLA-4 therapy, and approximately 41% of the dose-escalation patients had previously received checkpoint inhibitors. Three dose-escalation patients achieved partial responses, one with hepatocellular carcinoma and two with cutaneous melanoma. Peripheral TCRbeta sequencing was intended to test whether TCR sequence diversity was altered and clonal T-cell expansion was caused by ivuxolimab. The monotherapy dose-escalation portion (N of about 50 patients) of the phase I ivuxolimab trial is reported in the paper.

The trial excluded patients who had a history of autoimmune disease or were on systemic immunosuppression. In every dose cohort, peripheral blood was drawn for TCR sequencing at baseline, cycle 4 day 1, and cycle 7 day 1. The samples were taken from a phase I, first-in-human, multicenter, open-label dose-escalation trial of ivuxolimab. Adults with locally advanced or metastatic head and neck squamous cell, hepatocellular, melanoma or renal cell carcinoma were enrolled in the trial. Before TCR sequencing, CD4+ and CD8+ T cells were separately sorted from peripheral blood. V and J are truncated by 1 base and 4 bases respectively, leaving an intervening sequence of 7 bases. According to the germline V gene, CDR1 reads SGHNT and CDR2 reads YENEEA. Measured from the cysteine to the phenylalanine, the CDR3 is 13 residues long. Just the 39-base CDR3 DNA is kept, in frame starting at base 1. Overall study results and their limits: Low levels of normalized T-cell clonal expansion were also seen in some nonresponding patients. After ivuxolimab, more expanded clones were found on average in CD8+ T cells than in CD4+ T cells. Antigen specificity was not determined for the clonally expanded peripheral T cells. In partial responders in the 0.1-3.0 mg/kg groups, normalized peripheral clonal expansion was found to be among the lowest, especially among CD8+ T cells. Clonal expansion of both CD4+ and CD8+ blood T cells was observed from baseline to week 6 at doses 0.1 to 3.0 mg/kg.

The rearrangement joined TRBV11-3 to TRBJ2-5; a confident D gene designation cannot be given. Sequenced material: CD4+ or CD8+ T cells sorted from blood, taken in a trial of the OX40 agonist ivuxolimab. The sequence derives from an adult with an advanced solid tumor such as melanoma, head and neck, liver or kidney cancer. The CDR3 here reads CASSLGSGETQYF. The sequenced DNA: TGTGCCAGCAGCTTAGGAAGTGGAGAGACCCAGTACTTC.